Following are 28 T cell receptor beta chains from one sample sequenced in a study of T cell responses to AZD1222 COVID-19 vaccine. Here immunoSEQ multiplex PCR was the method, and the copy in TCRdb shows in-frame clones only, minus some. The sample consists of 95,000 to 120,000 clones, around 89% of them appearing once. The sample consisted of peripheral blood, taken 28 days after the second AZD1222 dose. The receptor set was obtained from an adult who received the AZD1222 COVID-19 vaccine.

The rearrangement links TRBV19 to TRBJ1-5, with no clear D. In germline, CDR1 is LNHDA, CDR2 SQIVND (reference sequence). The CDR3 sequence is 16 residues long. V lost 2 bases, J lost 0 bases, and 11 bases lay in between. The CDR3, as DNA: TGTGCCAGTAGTATACAAACGGGATTTAGCAATCAGCCCCAGCATTTT. This gives the protein CASSIQTGFSNQPQHF.

This chain uses TRBV29-1 with TRBJ1-1; no definite D call. The CDR3 spans 11 residues. Per the germline V gene, CDR1 is SQVTM and CDR2 is ANQGSEA. V gave up 4 bases and J gave up 5 bases, with 8 bases separating them. CDR3: CSVVERTEAFF. The CDR3 DNA follows: TGCAGCGTTGTGGAGCGGACTGAAGCTTTCTTT.

This sequence joins TRBV14 and TRBJ2-1; 11 bases line up with TRBD1. V lost 4 bases, J lost 8 bases, and 7 bases stayed unmatched. This CDR3 has 15 residues. Germline CDR1 and CDR2: SGHDN and FVKESK. CDR3 nucleotides: TGTGCCAGCAGCCGCACAGGGACAGGGGGGCATGAGCAGTTCTTC. Its translation: CASSRTGTGGHEQFF.

The chain links TRBV7-9 to TRBJ1-2, with D maybe TRBD1 (6 bases). From germline, CDR1 is SEHNR and CDR2 FQNEAQ (reference sequence). With 5 bases removed from V and 4 bases from J, the gap between germline ends came to 8 bases. The CDR3 consists of 12 residues. DNA of the CDR3: TGTGCCAGCAGCCTGGACAGCTATGGCTACACCTTC. Translating it yields CASSLDSYGYTF.

The chain uses TRBV5-6 and TRBJ1-1; 7 nucleotides match TRBD1. The length of the CDR3 is 15 residues. The junction had 8 bases not matched to a gene; V was cut back by 3 bases and J by 3 bases. Germline CDR1 and CDR2: SGHDT and YYEEEE. DNA for the CDR3: TGTGCCAGCAGCTGGCGTAAGGGGGCCGACACTGAAGCTTTCTTT. Its protein product is CASSWRKGADTEAFF.

The V call is TRBV28, the J call TRBJ1-3; weak D call: TRBD1 (5 bases). From germline, CDR1 is MDHEN and CDR2 SYDVKM. The CDR3 runs 14 residues. Deletions cut 5 bases from V and 0 bases from J, with 8 bases between. The chain's CDR3 is CASSRDGSGNTIYF. For the CDR3, the DNA is TGTGCCAGCAGTAGGGACGGCTCTGGAAACACCATATATTTT.

V gene TRBV5-1 combines with J gene TRBJ2-1; TRBD2 is a possible D gene (7 bases). Trimming took off 2 bases at V and 6 bases at J, with 12 bases between the two ends. The CDR3 is 14 residues long. The V gene's germline CDR1 is SGHRS and CDR2 YFSETQ. The chain's CDR3 is CASSLLRGANEQFF. For the CDR3, the DNA is TGCGCCAGCAGCTTACTACGGGGGGCCAATGAGCAGTTCTTC.

CDR3 bases: TGTGCCAGCTCACGATTTACTGGGTGGAGCACTGAAGCTTTCTTT. Its translation: CASSRFTGWSTEAFF. The chain employs TRBV18 and TRBJ1-1; D remains unclear. The CDR3 has 15 amino acids. Deletions cut 4 bases from V and 4 bases from J, with 16 bases between. The germline CDR1 and CDR2 sequences are KGHSH and LQKENI.

This clone was picked up one time. V and J are TRBV7-8 and TRBJ1-3, with D unresolved. CDR1 and CDR2 (germline): SGHVS, FQNEAQ. This CDR3 region has 13 residues. Trimming removed 4 bases from V and 2 bases from J, with 6 bases in between. The CDR3 loop reads CASSWGPGNTIYF. CDR3 bases: TGTGCCAGCAGCTGGGGTCCTGGAAACACCATATATTTT. Supplemented by reference TRBV7-8 and TRBJ1-3, the full variable domain reads GAGVSQSPRYKVAKRGQDVALRCDPISGHVSLFWYQQALGQGPEFLTYFQNEAQLDKSGLPSDRFFAERPEGSVSTLKIQRTQQEDSAVYLCASSWGPGNTIYFGEGSWLTVV.

The V and J genes are TRBV6-6 and TRBJ2-2; 8 bases are shared with TRBD1. Looked up from germline, CDR1 is MNHNY and CDR2 is SVGAGI (reference sequence). CDR3 length: 15 residues. After removal of 5 bases from V and 1 base from J, the junction contained 3 bases not matched to a gene. The CDR3 DNA reads TGTGCCAGCAGTAAGGACAGGGAGAACACCGGGGAGCTGTTTTTT. Its translation: CASSKDRENTGELFF.

The rearrangement joins TRBV2 to TRBJ2-5; weak D call: TRBD2 (5 bases). The germline CDR1 and CDR2 sequences are SNHLY and FYNNEI. V was pared by 5 bases and J by 5 bases, with 15 bases between. The CDR3 runs 14 residues. The CDR3 coding sequence is TGTGCCAGCAGTCTCGGGCTAGCTCGGGAGACCCAGTACTTC. As protein: CASSLGLARETQYF.

The chain has TRBV4-3 and TRBJ1-2, with D unresolved. Trimming left V 0 bases short and J 4 bases short, with 12 bases between. This CDR3 spans 15 amino acids. Germline V lookup: CDR1 LGHNA, CDR2 YSLEER. CDR3 in DNA: TGCGCCAGCAGCCAAGAATCTGACGGAACCTATGGCTACACCTTC. Its protein is CASSQESDGTYGYTF.

The chain joins TRBV10-3 to TRBJ1-2; no definite D call. The CDR3 length is 15 residues. Germline-derived CDR1 and CDR2 are ENHRY and SYGVKD. Trimming cost V 3 bases and J 2 bases, with 13 bases left between them. The CDR3 is CAISDRRTGNYGYTF. DNA of the CDR3: TGTGCCATCAGTGATCGCCGGACGGGCAACTATGGCTACACCTTC.

CDR3 bases: TGTGCCAGCAGCCAGGACAGGGAGGGCACCGGGGAGCTGTTTTTT. Residues: CASSQDREGTGELFF. The rearrangement uses TRBV7-9 and TRBJ2-2, with a tentative D call TRBD1 (8 bases). Germline values: CDR1 SEHNR, CDR2 FQNEAQ (reference sequence). Trimming cost V 5 bases and J 4 bases, with 14 bases left between them. This CDR3 comprises 15 residues.

The rearrangement links TRBV18 to TRBJ2-7; possibly TRBD2 for D (6 bases). Germline V gene data show CDR1 as KGHSH and CDR2 as LQKENI. The length of the CDR3 is 13 residues. With 5 bases removed from V and 6 bases from J, the gap between germline ends came to 14 bases. The CDR3: CASSRTREVEQYF. The CDR3 DNA follows: TGTGCCAGCTCAAGGACCAGGGAGGTCGAGCAGTACTTC.

The chain couples TRBV15 to TRBJ2-1; TRBD1 matches at 9 bases. Germline CDR1 reads LNHNV; CDR2 reads YYDKDF (reference sequence). The V gene end was trimmed by 2 bases and the J gene end by 6 bases; junction bases not matched to a gene: 8. This CDR3 spans 16 amino acids. The CDR3, as DNA: TGTGCCACCAGCAGATCCACGGGACAGGGTTTCAATGAGCAGTTCTTC. Its protein is CATSRSTGQGFNEQFF.

V and J are TRBV6-2 or TRBV6-3 and TRBJ2-5, with 9 bases that match TRBD2. From germline, CDR1 is MNHEY and CDR2 SVGEGT. The CDR3 is 16 amino acids. V lost 0 bases, J lost 5 bases, and 7 bases stayed unmatched. The CDR3 DNA sequence: TGTGCCAGCAGTTACTCGATTAGCGGGGGCCGGGAGACCCAGTACTTC. It encodes CASSYSISGGRETQYF.

V is TRBV10-3 and J is TRBJ2-7; 7 bases line up with TRBD2. CDR1 and CDR2 (germline): ENHRY, SYGVKD. Trimming took 6 bases from V and 4 from J; bases not matched to a gene: 18. The CDR3 runs 17 residues. DNA of the CDR3: TGTGCCATCAGGGATATTATAGGGACTATGATAGGTTACGAGCAGTACTTC. This sequence encodes CAIRDIIGTMIGYEQYF.

The chain uses TRBV18 and TRBJ2-4; D is unresolved. Trimming removed 3 bases at V and 0 bases at J, with 9 bases between. The CDR3 is made up of 15 amino acids. CDR1 is KGHSH, CDR2 LQKENI, per germline. The CDR3 nucleotides are TGTGCCAGCTCACCGAGCAGTCTAGCCAAAAACATTCAGTACTTC. It is translated as CASSPSSLAKNIQYF.

CDR3 amino acids: CASSQMGGELFF. DNA for the CDR3: TGTGCCAGCAGCCAGATGGGGGGGGAGCTGTTTTTT. V is TRBV11-1 and J is TRBJ2-2, with no clear D. Germline CDR1 and CDR2: SGHAT and FQDESV (reference sequence). V was clipped by 5 bases and J by 8 bases, with 9 bases between them. The CDR3 has 12 amino acids.

This sequence joins TRBV29-1 and TRBJ2-7; a weak D match, TRBD1 (6 bases). V lost 4 bases, J lost 4 bases, and 17 bases lay in between. The CDR3 spans 14 residues. The germline V gene encodes CDR1 SQVTM and CDR2 ANQGSEA. CDR3 amino acids: CSVATGSGFYEQYF. CDR3 DNA sequence: TGCAGCGTTGCCACAGGGTCGGGCTTTTACGAGCAGTACTTC.

The chain links TRBV27 to TRBJ1-4; a possible D gene is TRBD1 (6 bases). This CDR3 has 18 amino acids. V lost 0 bases to trimming and J lost 0 bases, with 14 bases between them. Per germline, CDR1 MNHEY and CDR2 SMNVEV (reference sequence). This CDR3 is CASSLSGFGGATNEKLFF. The CDR3 nucleotides read TGTGCCAGCAGTTTATCGGGTTTTGGGGGCGCAACTAATGAAAAACTGTTTTTT.

The rearrangement uses TRBV20-1 and TRBJ2-3, with a tentative D call TRBD1 (5 bases). Germline V gene data show CDR1 as DFQATT and CDR2 as SNEGSKA (reference sequence). The CDR3 loop spans 11 amino acids. The germline V and J ends were trimmed by 6 bases and 6 bases, with 10 bases remaining between them. CDR3 protein: CSAQGGDTQYF. The DNA of the CDR3 is TGCAGTGCCCAGGGTGGTGATACGCAGTATTTT.

The chain carries TRBV11-1 and TRBJ2-3; D uncertain. The germline CDR1 and CDR2 sequences are SGHAT and FQDESV (reference sequence). The CDR3 extends over 13 amino acids. Trimming took 5 bases from V and 6 from J, leaving 12 bases between them. The CDR3 spells CASSLGLGDTQYF. The CDR3, as DNA: TGTGCCAGCAGCCTAGGGCTTGGGGATACGCAGTATTTT.

The V and J genes are TRBV5-4 and TRBJ2-7; 11 bases fit TRBD1. The germline CDR1 and CDR2 sequences are SGHNT and YYREEE (reference sequence). The CDR3 consists of 15 residues. After removal of 2 bases from V and 3 bases from J, the junction contained 4 bases not matched to a gene. The CDR3 DNA reads as TGTGCCAGCAGCTTTGCCGGGACAGGGGGCTACGAGCAGTACTTC. It yields the protein CASSFAGTGGYEQYF.

The gene calls are TRBV3-1 (or the pseudogene TRBV3-2) and TRBJ1-4; D not certain. Between the trimmed V and J ends, which lost 0 bases and 0 bases, there was a span of 8 bases. The CDR3 contains 16 residues. CDR1 LGHDT and CDR2 YNNKEL come from the germline V gene (reference sequence). The CDR3 here is CASSQEVVATNEKLFF. The CDR3 DNA sequence: TGTGCCAGCAGCCAAGAGGTCGTAGCAACTAATGAAAAACTGTTTTTT.

This clone was found a few times. The rearrangement links TRBV3-1 (or the pseudogene TRBV3-2) to TRBJ1-1; 7 bases match TRBD1. Germline loops: CDR1 LGHDT, CDR2 YNNKEL (reference sequence). J was trimmed by 4 bases and V by 2 bases; bases with no gene match: 1. The CDR3 is 13 residues long. The CDR3 nucleotides are TGTGCCAGCAGCCAACAGGGGGGCACTGAAGCTTTCTTT. As protein: CASSQQGGTEAFF.

The chain carries TRBV6-1 and TRBJ1-2, with D perhaps matching TRBD1 (5 bases). The CDR3 consists of 13 residues. The germline V and J ends were trimmed by 2 bases and 7 bases, with 11 bases remaining between them. Germline V lookup: CDR1 MNHNS, CDR2 SASEGT. CDR3: CASSETSGSGYTF. CDR3 in DNA: TGTGCCAGCAGTGAAACATCAGGGAGTGGCTACACCTTC.